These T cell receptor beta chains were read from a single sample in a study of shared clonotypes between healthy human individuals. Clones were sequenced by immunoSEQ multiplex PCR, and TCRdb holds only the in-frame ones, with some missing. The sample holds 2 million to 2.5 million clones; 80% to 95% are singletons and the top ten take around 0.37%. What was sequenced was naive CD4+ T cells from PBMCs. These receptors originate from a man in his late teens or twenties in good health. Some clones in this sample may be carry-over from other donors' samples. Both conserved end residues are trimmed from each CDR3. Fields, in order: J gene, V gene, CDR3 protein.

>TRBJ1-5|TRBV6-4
ATDPRDRGRRGNQPQH
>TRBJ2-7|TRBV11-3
ASSLGTGTGVVYEQY
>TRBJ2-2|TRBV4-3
ASTEGSGSTGELF
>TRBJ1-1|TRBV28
ASSPAGQGTTEAF
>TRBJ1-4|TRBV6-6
ASSHRDKTNEKLF
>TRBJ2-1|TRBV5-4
ASSLGRVSSYNEQF
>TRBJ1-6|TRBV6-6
ASSYLNSPLH
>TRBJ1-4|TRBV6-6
ASSYEGGGKLF
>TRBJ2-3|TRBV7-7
ASSYGQGLTDTQY
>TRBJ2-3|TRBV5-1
ASSVLGGTDTQY
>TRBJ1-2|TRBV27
ASSLRQTNYGYT
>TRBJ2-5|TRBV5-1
ASSLPAGGPGETQY
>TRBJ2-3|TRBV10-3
AIRASGTPPDTQY
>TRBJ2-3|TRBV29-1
SVEPGSTDTQY
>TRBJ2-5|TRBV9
ASSVAAGAGQETQY
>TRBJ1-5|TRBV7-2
ASRPGGSNQPQH
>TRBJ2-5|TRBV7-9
ASSPQGVQETQY
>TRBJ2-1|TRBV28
ASSSRRVPTSGRMNEQF
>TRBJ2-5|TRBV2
ASDARAPAQETQY
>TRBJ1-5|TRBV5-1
ASSPTGLSNQPQH
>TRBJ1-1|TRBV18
ASSPWTGNTEAF
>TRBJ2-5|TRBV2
ASSGPDRGWETQY
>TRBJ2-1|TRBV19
ASSLSERGGNEQF